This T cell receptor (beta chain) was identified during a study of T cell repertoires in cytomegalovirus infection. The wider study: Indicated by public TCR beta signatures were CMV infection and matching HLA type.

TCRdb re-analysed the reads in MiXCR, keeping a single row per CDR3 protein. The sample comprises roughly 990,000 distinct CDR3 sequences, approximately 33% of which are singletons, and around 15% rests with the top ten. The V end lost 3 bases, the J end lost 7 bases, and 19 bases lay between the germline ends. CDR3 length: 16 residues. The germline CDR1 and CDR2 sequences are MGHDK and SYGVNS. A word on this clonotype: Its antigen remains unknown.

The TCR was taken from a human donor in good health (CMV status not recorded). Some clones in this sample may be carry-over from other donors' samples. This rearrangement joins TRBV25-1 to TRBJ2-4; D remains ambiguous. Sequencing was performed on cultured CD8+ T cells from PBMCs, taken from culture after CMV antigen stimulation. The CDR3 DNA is TGTGCCAGCAGTGACTTTTATCCCACAGCTAATAACATTCAGTACTTC. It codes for CASSDFYPTANNIQYF.